The T cell receptor beta chain described here comes from a study of blood T cell repertoires in COVID-19. Study-wide context: Researchers got acute and convalescent COVID-19 samples from the United States, Italy and Spain. Sample material is recorded as cDNA or gDNA derived from T cells, B-cell-depleted T cells, or PBMCs.

Looked up from germline, CDR1 is LGHDT and CDR2 is YNNKEL (reference sequence). This CDR3 is 13 amino acids long. V was cut by 3 bases and J by 7 bases, with 7 bases left in between. Seattle patient enrollment occurred during active infection, with longitudinal follow-up thereafter. Original methodology: The authors estimated nucleated cell counts from reference gene primer amplification. The method was immunoSEQ multiplex PCR; TCRdb's version includes in-frame clones alone and lacks a portion of them. V and J calls plus clone size are reproduced from that table; the DNA served to infer D and trimming. The sample includes about 150,000 clones, about 88% of them seen just once. Note on this clone: The same CDR3 arises from other DNA sequences in this sample as well.

The chain links TRBV3-1 (or the pseudogene TRBV3-2) to TRBJ1-6; D is ambiguous. The sequence was obtained from a human donor with COVID-19, enrolled during active disease. The donor label of this sample is uncertain. The sample was peripheral blood. This CDR3 is CASSQGENSPLHF. CDR3 DNA sequence: TGTGCCAGCAGCCAGGGCGAAAATTCACCCCTCCACTTT.